The clone carrying this T cell receptor (beta chain) has only a few counts. Its specificity is not known. The junction had 14 bases not matched to a gene; V was cut back by 6 bases and J by 8 bases. This CDR3 is built from 15 residues. From germline, CDR1 is DFQATT and CDR2 SNEGSKA (reference sequence). The data stem from a study of T-cell memory formation after mild COVID-19. The study's findings and limits: Those CD4+ clones that contracted were mainly in CM and EM (CD8+ ones in EMRA).

Constant-segment primers were used for 5'RACE, and the resulting TCR alpha and TCR beta cDNA libraries carried sample barcodes and UMIs. In TCRdb, the 5' RACE reads were re-called with MiXCR into one record per CDR3 protein. The data show around 340,000 distinct CDR3 sequences, approximately 16% seen once. The receptor's source is a man aged 18 to 29 who had mild COVID-19 (a few samples of this study predate the infection). Cell type and time point are not known. The specimen sequenced was PBMCs or a T cell subset sorted from them (not recorded which). This sequence joins TRBV20-1 and TRBJ2-4, with TRBD1 matching over 9 bases. CDR3 in DNA: TGCAGTGCCACCCTTAGGGGACAGGGATCTGACATTCAGTACTTC. It specifies CSATLRGQGSDIQYF.